This record covers a single T cell receptor beta chain. The library targeted TCRbeta and was prepared with unique molecular identifiers. TCRdb recomputed calls from the PCR reads with MiXCR, one row per CDR3 protein. The table shows 360,000 or so distinct CDR3 sequences, with roughly 22% occurring only once. This sample is part of a study of T-cell reconstitution after alpha-beta-depleted transplantation in children. This CDR3 is built from 20 residues. Unmatched junction bases numbered 15, after V lost 0 bases and J lost 1 base. The material was PBMCs from the stem cell graft donor, obtained from the stem cell graft. The origin of this receptor is a human donor who donated a stem cell graft to a child with acute myeloid leukemia. This rearrangement joins TRBV12-3 or TRBV12-4 to TRBJ2-7, with 10 bases matching TRBD1. The CDR3 reads CASSLAGGQGLGTLSYEQYF. CDR3 coding DNA: TGTGCCAGCAGTTTAGCTGGGGGACAGGGGCTCGGGACTTTATCCTACGAGCAGTACTTC.